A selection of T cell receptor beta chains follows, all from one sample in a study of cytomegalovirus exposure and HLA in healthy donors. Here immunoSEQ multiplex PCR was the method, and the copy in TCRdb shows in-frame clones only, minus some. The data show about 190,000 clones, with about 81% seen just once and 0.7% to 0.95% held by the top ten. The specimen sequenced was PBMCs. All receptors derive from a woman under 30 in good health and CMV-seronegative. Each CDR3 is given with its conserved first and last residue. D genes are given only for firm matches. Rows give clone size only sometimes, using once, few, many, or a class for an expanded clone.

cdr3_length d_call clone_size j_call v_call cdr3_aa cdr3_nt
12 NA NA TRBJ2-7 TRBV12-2 CASRLSSYEQYF TGTGCAAGTCGCCTTAGCTCCTACGAGCAGTACTTC
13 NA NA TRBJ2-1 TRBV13 CASSLGAFNEQFF TGTGCCAGCAGCTTAGGGGCCTTCAATGAGCAGTTCTTC
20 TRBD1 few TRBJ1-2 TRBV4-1 CASSSHLTDRGDVSNYGYTF TGCGCCAGCAGCTCACACTTAACGGACAGGGGCGATGTCTCTAACTATGGCTACACCTTC
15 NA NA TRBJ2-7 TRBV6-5 CASSYSYVGAGEQYF TGTGCCAGCAGTTACTCCTACGTGGGGGCGGGCGAGCAGTACTTC
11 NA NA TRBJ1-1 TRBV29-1 CSGDRYSEAFF TGCAGCGGAGACAGGTACTCTGAAGCTTTCTTT
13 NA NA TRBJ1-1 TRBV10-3 CAISEQMNTEAFF TGTGCCATCAGTGAACAGATGAACACTGAAGCTTTCTTT
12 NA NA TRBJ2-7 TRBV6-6 CASENMMGRQYF TGTGCCAGCGAAAACATGATGGGGCGTCAGTACTTC
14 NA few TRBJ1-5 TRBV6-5 CASSYRQGRGPQHF TGTGCCAGCAGTTACCGTCAGGGGAGAGGGCCCCAGCATTTT
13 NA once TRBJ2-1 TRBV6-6 CASSYSQNNEQFF TGTGCCAGCAGTTACTCACAGAACAATGAGCAGTTCTTC
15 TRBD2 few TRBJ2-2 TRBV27 CASSLSGSGAGELFF TGTGCCAGCAGTTTAAGCGGGAGTGGCGCCGGGGAGCTGTTTTTT
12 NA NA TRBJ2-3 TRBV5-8 CASSLRGDTQYF TGTGCCAGCAGCTTGAGAGGAGATACGCAGTATTTT
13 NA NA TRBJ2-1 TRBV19 CASSPLIVNEQFF TGTGCCAGTAGTCCATTGATAGTAAATGAGCAGTTCTTC
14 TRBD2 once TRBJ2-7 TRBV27 CASSLGLAAYEQYF TGTGCCAGCAGTCTGGGACTAGCGGCCTACGAGCAGTACTTC
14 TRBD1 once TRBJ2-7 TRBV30 CAWTPGQGPYEQYF TGTGCCTGGACTCCGGGACAGGGACCCTACGAGCAGTACTTC
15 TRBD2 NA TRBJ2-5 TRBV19 CASSPLAGGRETQYF TGTGCCAGTAGCCCACTAGCGGGAGGTCGGGAGACCCAGTACTTC
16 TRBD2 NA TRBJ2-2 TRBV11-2 CASTIGGLVGTGELFF TGTGCCAGCACCATAGGTGGACTAGTAGGCACCGGGGAGCTGTTTTTT
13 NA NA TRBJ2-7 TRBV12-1 CASSSAGQDEQYF TGTGCCAGCAGCTCCGCAGGGCAGGACGAGCAGTACTTC
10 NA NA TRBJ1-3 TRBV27 CRGHRNTIYF TGCAGGGGACATAGAAACACCATATATTTT
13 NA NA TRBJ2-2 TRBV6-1 CASSTTGTGELFF TGTGCCAGCAGTACGACAGGTACCGGGGAGCTGTTTTTT
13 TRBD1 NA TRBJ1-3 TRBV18 CASSPTDRSPRPF TGTGCCAGCTCACCGACGGACAGGTCACCTAGACCCTTT
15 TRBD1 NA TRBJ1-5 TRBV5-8 CASSPTGDSNQPQHF TGTGCCAGCAGCCCGACAGGGGACAGCAATCAGCCCCAGCATTTT
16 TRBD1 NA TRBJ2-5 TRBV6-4 CASSDSSGQGQETQYF TGTGCCAGCAGTGACTCGAGCGGACAGGGACAAGAGACCCAGTACTTC
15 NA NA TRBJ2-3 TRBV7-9 CASSLRARVADTQYF TGTGCCAGCAGCTTAAGGGCCAGGGTTGCAGATACGCAGTATTTT
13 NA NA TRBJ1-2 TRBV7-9 CASSLTGSYGYTF TGTGCCAGCAGCTTAACAGGGAGCTATGGCTACACCTTC
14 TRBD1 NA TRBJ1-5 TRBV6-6 CASSWDSFDQPQHF TGTGCCAGCAGCTGGGACAGTTTTGATCAGCCCCAGCATTTT
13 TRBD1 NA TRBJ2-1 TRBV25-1 CASSPWDSYEQFF TGTGCCAGCAGTCCCTGGGACAGCTATGAGCAGTTCTTC
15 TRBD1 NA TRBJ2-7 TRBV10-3 CAISDQGTGLYEQYF TGTGCCATCAGTGATCAGGGGACAGGGCTCTACGAGCAGTACTTC
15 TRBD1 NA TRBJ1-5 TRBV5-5 CASSLGGTAGEPQHF TGTGCCAGCAGCTTGGGAGGGACAGCCGGGGAGCCCCAGCATTTT
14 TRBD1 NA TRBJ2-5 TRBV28 CASSWTGGEETQYF TGTGCCAGCAGTTGGACAGGGGGTGAAGAGACCCAGTACTTC
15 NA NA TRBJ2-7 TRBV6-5 CASSRSGFPTYEQYF TGTGCCAGCAGTAGGTCGGGGTTTCCTACCTACGAGCAGTACTTC